The clone carrying this T cell receptor (beta chain) was found a few times. Its target is unknown. The germline V gene has CDR1 MGHRA and CDR2 YSYEKL. The CDR3 length is 14 residues. V was clipped by 8 bases and J by 6 bases, with 19 bases between them. The sample originates from a study of response to subunit inactivated influenza vaccine. The study's findings and limits: The authors put forward the suggestion that each seasonal influenza vaccination may bring in only a limited number of new T cells.

MiXCR, applied by TCRdb to the RT-PCR reads, yields one record per CDR3 protein. The sample lists approximately 700,000 distinct CDR3 sequences, approximately 14% occurring once. Material: PBMCs from blood, obtained less than 13 days after vaccination. The TCR sequence derives from a man aged 45-65 years who received an inactivated influenza vaccine. The V gene is TRBV4-1, the J gene TRBJ1-2, with D perhaps matching TRBD1 (6 bases). The CDR3 region has the DNA TGCGCCAGCCGTGGGGGGCGGGGGCGCGATGGCTACACCTTC. Protein product: CASRGGRGRDGYTF.